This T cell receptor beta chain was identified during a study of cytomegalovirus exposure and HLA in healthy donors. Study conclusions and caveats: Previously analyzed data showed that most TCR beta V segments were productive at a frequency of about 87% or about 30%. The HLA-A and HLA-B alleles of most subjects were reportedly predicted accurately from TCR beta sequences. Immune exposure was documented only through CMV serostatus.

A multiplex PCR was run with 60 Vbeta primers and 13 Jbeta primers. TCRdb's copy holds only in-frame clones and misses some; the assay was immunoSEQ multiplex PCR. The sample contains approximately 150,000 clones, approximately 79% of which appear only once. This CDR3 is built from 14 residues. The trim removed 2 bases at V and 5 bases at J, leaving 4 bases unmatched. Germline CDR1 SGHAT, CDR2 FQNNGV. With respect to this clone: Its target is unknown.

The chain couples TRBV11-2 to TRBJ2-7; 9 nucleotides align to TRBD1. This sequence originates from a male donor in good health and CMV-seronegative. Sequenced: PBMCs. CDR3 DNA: TGTGCCAGCAGCTTACAACAGGGGGCACACGAGCAGTACTTC. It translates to CASSLQQGAHEQYF. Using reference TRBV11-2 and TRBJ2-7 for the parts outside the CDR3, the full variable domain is EAGVAQSPRYKIIEKRQSVAFWCNPISGHATLYWYQQILGQGPKLLIQFQNNGVVDDSQLPKDRFSAERLKGVDSTLKIQPAKLEDSAVYLCASSLQQGAHEQYFGPGTRLTVT.